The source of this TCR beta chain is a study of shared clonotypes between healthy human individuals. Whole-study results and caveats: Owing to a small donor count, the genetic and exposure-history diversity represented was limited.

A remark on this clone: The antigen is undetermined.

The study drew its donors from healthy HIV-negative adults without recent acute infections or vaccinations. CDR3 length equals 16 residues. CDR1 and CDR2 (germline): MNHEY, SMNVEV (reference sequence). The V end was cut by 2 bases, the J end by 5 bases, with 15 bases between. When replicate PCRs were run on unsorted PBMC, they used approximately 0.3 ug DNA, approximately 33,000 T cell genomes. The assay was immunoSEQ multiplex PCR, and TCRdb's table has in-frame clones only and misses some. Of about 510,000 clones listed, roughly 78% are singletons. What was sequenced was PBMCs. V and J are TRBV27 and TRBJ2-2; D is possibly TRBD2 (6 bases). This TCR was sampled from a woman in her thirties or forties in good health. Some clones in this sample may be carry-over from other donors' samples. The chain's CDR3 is CASSLQGPGGTGELFF. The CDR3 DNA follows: TGTGCCAGCAGTTTACAGGGTCCTGGGGGGACCGGGGAGCTGTTTTTT.